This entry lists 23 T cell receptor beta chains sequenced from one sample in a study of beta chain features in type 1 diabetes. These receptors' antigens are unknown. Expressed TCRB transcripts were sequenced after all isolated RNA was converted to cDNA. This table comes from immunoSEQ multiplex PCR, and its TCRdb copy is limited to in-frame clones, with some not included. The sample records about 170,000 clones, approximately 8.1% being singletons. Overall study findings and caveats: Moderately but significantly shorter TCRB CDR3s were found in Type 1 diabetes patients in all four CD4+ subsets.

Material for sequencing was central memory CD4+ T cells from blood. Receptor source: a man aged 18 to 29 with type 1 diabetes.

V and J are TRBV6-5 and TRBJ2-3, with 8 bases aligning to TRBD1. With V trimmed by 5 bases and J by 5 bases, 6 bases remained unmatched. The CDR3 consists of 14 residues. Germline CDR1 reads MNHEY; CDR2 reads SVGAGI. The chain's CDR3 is CASSRRQGRDTQYF. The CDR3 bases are TGTGCCAGCAGTAGACGACAGGGGAGAGATACGCAGTATTTT.

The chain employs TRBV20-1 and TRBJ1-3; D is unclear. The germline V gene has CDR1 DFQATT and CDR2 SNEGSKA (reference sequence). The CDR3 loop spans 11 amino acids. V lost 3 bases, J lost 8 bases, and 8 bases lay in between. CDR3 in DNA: TGCAGTGCTAGTCTACGGGACACCATATATTTT. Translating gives CSASLRDTIYF.

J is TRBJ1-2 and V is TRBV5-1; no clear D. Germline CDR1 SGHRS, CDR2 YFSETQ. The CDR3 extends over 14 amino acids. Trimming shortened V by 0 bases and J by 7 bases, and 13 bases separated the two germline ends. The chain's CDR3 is CASSLAEGYGGYTF. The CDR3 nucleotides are TGCGCCAGCAGCTTGGCCGAGGGATACGGTGGCTACACCTTC.

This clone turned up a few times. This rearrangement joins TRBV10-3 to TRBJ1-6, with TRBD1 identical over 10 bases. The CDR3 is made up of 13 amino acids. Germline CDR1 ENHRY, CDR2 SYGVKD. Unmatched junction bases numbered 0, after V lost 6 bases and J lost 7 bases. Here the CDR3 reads CAIRGQGNSPLHF. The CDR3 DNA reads TGTGCCATCAGGGGACAGGGGAATTCACCCCTCCACTTT.

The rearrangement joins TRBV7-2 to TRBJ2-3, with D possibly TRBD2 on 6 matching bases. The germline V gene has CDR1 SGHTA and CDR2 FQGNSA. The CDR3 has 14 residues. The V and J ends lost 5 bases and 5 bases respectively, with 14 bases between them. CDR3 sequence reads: CASSNSVGGDTQYF. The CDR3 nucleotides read TGTGCCAGCAGCAACTCCGTCGGGGGAGATACGCAGTATTTT.

As DNA, the CDR3 is TGTGCCTGGAGTCTGGCGGGGCTAATCGATCAGCCCCAGCATTTT. Translated, it gives CAWSLAGLIDQPQHF. This chain connects TRBV30 to TRBJ1-5; D possibly corresponds to TRBD1 (5 bases). The CDR3 runs to 15 residues. V shed 2 bases and J shed 5 bases, with 16 bases lying between them. CDR1 and CDR2 (germline): GTSNPN, SVGIG (reference sequence).

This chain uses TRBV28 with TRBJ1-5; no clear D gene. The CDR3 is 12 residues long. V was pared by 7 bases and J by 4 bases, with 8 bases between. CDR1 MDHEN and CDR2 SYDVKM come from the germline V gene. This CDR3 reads CASKLYNQPQHF. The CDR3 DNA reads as TGTGCCAGCAAACTATATAATCAGCCCCAGCATTTT.

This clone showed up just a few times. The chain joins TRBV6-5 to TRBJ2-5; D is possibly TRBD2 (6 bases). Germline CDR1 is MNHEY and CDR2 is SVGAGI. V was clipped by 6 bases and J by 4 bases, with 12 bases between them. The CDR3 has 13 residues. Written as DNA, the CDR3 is TGTGCCAGCAGCGGGACTCAGGGAGAGACCCAGTACTTC. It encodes CASSGTQGETQYF.

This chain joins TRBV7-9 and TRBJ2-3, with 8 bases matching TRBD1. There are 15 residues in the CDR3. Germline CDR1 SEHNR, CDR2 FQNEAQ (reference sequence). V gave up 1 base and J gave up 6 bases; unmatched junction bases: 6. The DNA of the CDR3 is TGTGCCAGCAGCTTAGGGGAATGGACAGGGGATACGCAGTATTTT. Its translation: CASSLGEWTGDTQYF. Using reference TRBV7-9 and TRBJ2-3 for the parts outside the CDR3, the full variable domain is DTGVSQNPRHKITKRGQNVTFRCDPISEHNRLYWYRQTLGQGPEFLTYFQNEAQLEKSRLLSDRFSAERPKGSFSTLEIQRTEQGDSAMYLCASSLGEWTGDTQYFGPGTRLTVL.

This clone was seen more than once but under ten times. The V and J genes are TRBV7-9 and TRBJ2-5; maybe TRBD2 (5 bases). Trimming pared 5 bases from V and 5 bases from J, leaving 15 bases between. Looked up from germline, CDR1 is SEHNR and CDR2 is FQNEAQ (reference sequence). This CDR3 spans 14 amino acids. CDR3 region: CASSKGASGETQYF. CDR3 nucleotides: TGTGCCAGCAGCAAGGGAGCGTCGGGGGAGACCCAGTACTTC.

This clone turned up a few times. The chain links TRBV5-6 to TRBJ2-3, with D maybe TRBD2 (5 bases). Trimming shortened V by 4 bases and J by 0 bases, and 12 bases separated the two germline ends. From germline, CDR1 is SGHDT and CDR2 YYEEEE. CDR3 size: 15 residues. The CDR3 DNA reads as TGTGCCAGCAGCCGGAGGCCGGGGAGCACAGATACGCAGTATTTT. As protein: CASSRRPGSTDTQYF.

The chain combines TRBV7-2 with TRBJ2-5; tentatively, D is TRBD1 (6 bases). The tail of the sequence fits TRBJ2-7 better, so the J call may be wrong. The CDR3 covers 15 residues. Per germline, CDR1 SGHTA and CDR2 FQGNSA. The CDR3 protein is CASSLVGSGAHEQYF. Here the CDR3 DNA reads TGTGCCAGCAGCTTAGTGGGTTCAGGGGCCCACGAGCAGTACTTC.

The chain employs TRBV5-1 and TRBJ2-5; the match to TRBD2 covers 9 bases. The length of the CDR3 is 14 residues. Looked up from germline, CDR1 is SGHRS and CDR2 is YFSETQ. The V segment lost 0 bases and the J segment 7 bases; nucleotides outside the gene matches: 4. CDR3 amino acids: CASSLGLAAGTQYF. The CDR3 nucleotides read TGCGCCAGCAGCTTGGGACTAGCGGCCGGGACCCAGTACTTC.

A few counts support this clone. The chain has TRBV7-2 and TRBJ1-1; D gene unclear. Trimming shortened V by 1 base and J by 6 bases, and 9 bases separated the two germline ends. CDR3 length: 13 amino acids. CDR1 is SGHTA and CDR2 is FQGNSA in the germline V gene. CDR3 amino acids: CASSLDQYAEAFF. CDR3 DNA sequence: TGTGCCAGCAGCTTAGACCAGTATGCTGAAGCTTTCTTT. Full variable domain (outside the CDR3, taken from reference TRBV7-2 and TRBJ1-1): GAGVSQSPSNKVTEKGKDVELRCDPISGHTALYWYRQSLGQGLEFLIYFQGNSAPDKSGLPSDRFSAERTGGSVSTLTIQRTQQEDSAVYLCASSLDQYAEAFFGQGTRLTVV.

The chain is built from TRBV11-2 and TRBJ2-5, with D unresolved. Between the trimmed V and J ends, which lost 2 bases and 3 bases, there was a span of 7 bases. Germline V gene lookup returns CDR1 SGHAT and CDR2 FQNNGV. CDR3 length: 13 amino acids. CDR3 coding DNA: TGTGCCAGCAGCTTACCAGAGGAAGAGACCCAGTACTTC. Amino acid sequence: CASSLPEEETQYF.

The CDR3 spells CASGRISGVNTEAFF. DNA of the CDR3: TGTGCTAGTGGCCGTATCAGCGGGGTGAACACTGAAGCTTTCTTT. The chain is built from TRBV12-5 and TRBJ1-1; D is unclear. Germline V gives CDR1 LGHNT, CDR2 FRNRAP. V lost 6 bases and J 0 bases, leaving 14 bases between the germline ends. The CDR3 sequence is 15 residues long.

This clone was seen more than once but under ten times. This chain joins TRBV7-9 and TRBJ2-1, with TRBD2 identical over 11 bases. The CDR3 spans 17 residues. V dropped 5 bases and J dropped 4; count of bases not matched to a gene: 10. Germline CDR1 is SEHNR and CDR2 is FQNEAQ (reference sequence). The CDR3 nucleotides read TGTGCCAGCAGCACCATGACTAGCGGGATTGTATACAATGAGCAGTTCTTC. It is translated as CASSTMTSGIVYNEQFF. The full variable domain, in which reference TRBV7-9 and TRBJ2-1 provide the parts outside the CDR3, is DTGVSQNPRHKITKRGQNVTFRCDPISEHNRLYWYRQTLGQGPEFLTYFQNEAQLEKSRLLSDRFSAERPKGSFSTLEIQRTEQGDSAMYLCASSTMTSGIVYNEQFFGPGTRLTVL.

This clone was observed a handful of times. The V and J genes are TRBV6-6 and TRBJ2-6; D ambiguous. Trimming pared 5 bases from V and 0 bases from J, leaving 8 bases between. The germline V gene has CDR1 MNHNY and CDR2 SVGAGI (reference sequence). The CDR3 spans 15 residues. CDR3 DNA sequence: TGTGCCAGCAGTACCCACAACTCTGGGGCCAACGTCCTGACTTTC. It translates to CASSTHNSGANVLTF.

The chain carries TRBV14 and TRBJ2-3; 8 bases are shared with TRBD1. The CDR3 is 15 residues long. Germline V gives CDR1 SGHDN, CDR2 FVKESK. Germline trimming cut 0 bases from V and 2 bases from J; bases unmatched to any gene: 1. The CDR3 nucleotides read TGTGCCAGCAGCCAAGACAGGGGGCTCACAGATACGCAGTATTTT. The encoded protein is CASSQDRGLTDTQYF. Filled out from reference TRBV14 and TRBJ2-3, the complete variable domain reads EAGVTQFPSHSVIEKGQTVTLRCDPISGHDNLYWYRRVMGKEIKFLLHFVKESKQDESGMPNNRFLAERTGGTYSTLKVQPAELEDSGVYFCASSQDRGLTDTQYFGPGTRLTVL.

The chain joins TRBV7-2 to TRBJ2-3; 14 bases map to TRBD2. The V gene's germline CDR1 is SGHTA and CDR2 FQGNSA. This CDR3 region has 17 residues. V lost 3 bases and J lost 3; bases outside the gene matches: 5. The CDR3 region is CASSLRLAGGSTDTQYF. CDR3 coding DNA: TGTGCCAGCAGCTTGAGACTAGCGGGAGGGTCTACAGATACGCAGTATTTT.

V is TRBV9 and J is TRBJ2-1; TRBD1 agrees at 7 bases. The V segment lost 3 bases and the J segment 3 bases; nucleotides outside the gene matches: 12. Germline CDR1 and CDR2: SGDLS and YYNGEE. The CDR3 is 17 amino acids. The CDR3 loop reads CASSAQVGTANYNEQFF. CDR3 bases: TGTGCCAGCAGCGCTCAAGTCGGGACAGCCAACTACAATGAGCAGTTCTTC.

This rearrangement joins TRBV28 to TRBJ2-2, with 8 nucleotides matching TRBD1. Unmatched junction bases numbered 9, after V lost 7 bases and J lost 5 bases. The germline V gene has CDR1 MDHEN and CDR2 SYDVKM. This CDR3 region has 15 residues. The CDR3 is CASTEGTGETGELFF. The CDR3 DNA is TGTGCCAGCACCGAGGGGACAGGAGAGACCGGGGAGCTGTTTTTT.

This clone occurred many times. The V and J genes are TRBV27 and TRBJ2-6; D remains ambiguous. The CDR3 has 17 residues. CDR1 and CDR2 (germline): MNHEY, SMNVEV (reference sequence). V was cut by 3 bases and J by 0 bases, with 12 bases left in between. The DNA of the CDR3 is TGTGCCAGCAGTTTGTTCGGTAGTCTCTCTGGGGCCAACGTCCTGACTTTC. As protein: CASSLFGSLSGANVLTF. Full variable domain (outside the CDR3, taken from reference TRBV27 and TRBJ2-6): EAQVTQNPRYLITVTGKKLTVTCSQNMNHEYMSWYRQDPGLGLRQIYYSMNVEVTDKGDVPEGYKVSRKEKRNFPLILESPSPNQTSLYFCASSLFGSLSGANVLTFGAGSRLTVL.